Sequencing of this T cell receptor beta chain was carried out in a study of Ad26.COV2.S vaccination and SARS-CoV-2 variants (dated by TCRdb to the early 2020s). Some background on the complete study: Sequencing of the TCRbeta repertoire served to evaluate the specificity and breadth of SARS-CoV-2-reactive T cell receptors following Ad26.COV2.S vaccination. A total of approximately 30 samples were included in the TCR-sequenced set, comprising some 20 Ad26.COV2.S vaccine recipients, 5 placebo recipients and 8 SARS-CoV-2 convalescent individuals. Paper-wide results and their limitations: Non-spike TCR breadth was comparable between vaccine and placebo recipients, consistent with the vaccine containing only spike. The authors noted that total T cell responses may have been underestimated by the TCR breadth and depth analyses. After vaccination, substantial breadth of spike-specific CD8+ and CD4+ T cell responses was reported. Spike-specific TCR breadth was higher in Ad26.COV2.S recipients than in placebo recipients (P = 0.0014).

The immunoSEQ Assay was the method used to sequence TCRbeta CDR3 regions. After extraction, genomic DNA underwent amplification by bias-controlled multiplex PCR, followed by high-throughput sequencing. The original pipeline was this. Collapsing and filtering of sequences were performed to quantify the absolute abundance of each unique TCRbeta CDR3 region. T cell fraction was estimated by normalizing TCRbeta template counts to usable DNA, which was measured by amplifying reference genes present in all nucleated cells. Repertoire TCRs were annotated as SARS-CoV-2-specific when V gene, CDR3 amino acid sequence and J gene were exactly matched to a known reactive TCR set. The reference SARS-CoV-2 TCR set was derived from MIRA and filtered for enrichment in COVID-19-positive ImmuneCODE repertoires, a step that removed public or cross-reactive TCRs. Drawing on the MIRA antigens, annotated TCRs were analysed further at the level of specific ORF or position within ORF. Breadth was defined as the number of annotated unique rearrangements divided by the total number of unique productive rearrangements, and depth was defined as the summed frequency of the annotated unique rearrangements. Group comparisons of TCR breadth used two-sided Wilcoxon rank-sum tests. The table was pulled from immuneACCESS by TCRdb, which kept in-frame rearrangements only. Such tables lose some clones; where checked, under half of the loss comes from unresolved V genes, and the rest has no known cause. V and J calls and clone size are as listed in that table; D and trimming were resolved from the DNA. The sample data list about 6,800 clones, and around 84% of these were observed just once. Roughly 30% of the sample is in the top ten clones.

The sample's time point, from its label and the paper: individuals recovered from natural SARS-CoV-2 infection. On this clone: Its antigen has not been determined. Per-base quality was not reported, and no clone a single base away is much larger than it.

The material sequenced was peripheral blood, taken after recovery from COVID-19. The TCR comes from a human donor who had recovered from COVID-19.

The DNA is TGTGCCTGCAGGGGGCCAGGGTATGGCTACACCTTC. Its protein product is CACRGPGYGYTF. The chain is encoded by TRBV30 joined to TRBJ1-2; TRBD1 agrees with 8 junctional bases. The CDR3 has 12 amino acids, counting the end cysteine and phenylalanine. Only CDR3 DNA is held: 36 bases, read in frame from base 1. CDR1 GTSNPN and CDR2 SVGIG were looked up in the germline V gene (reference sequence). After removal of 6 bases from V and 5 bases from J, the junction retains 5 bases not matched to a gene.